This T cell receptor beta chain was documented in a study of shared clonotypes between healthy human individuals. Findings and limits, study-wide: Memory subsets had estimated richness that was generally smaller than that of naive subsets.

The CDR3 spans 16 residues. The V segment lost 8 bases and the J segment 2 bases; nucleotides outside the gene matches: 12. The V gene's germline CDR1 is SEHNR and CDR2 FQNEAQ (reference sequence). Only Caucasian adults living in Nashville, Tennessee made up the donor group. As handled by the study authors: Quality scores were absent from the junction-only immunoSEQ sequences, so filtering differed. Measured with immunoSEQ multiplex PCR; TCRdb has only the in-frame clones, and not every one. V and J calls plus clone size are reproduced from that table; the DNA served to infer D and trimming. The table lists around 690,000 clones, around 91% of them singletons, with less than 40% in the top ten. As to this clone: What it binds is not known.

V usage is TRBV7-9 and J usage is TRBJ2-1, with TRBD1 identical over 7 bases. The receptor was isolated from a man aged 18 to 30 in good health. Some clones in this sample may be carry-over from other donors' samples. The specimen sequenced was memory CD8+ T cells from PBMCs. Subset described: CD45RO+ cells pooled with CCR7-negative TemRA cells. In DNA form, the CDR3 reads TGTGCCAGCCGACCTCCCTGGGACAGAGCCTACAATGAGCAGTTCTTC. Translating it yields CASRPPWDRAYNEQFF.